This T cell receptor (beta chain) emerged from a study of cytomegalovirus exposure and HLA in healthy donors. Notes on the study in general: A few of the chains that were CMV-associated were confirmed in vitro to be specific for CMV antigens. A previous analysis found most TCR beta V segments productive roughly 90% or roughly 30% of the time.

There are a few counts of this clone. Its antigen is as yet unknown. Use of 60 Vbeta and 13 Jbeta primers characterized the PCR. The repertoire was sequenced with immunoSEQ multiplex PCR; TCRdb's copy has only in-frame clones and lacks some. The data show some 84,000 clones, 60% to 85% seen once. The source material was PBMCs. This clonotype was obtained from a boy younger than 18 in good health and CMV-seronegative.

The CDR3 sequence: CASSTQGAYGYTF. The CDR3 region has the DNA TGTGCCAGCAGCACACAGGGGGCGTATGGCTACACCTTC. V usage is TRBV6-5 and J usage is TRBJ1-2; 9 nucleotides agree with TRBD1. This CDR3 has 13 residues. Germline-derived CDR1 and CDR2 are MNHEY and SVGAGI. V lost 6 bases to trimming and J lost 5 bases; unmatched junction nucleotides: 4.